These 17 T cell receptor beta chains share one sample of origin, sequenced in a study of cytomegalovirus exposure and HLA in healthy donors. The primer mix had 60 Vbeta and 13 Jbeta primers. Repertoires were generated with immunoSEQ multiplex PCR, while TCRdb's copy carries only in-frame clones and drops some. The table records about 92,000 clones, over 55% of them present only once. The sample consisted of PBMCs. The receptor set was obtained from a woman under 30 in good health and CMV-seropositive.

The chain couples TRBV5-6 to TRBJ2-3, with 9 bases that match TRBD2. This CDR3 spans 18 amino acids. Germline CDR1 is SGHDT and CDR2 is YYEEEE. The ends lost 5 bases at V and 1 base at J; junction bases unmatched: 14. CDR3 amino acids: CASRALREGPLRTDTQYF. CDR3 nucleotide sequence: TGTGCCAGCAGAGCTCTGCGGGAGGGCCCTCTTCGCACAGATACGCAGTATTTT. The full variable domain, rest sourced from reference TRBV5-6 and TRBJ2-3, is DAGVTQSPTHLIKTRGQQVTLRCSPKSGHDTVSWYQQALGQGPQFIFQYYEEEERQRGNFPDRFSGHQFPNYSSELNVNALLLGDSALYLCASRALREGPLRTDTQYFGPGTRLTVL.

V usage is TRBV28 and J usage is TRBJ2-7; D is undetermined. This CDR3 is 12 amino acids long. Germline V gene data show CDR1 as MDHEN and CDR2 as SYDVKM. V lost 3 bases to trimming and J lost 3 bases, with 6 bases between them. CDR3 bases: TGTGCCAGCAGTTTGAACAGCTACGAGCAGTACTTC. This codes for CASSLNSYEQYF.

This CDR3 reads CASSIQAGGAFF. CDR3 nucleotides: TGTGCCAGTAGTATCCAAGCAGGGGGCGCTTTCTTT. V is TRBV19 and J is TRBJ1-1, with 8 bases aligning to TRBD1. Germline-derived CDR1 and CDR2 are LNHDA and SQIVND (reference sequence). The CDR3 loop spans 12 amino acids. V shed 3 bases and J 11 bases; nucleotides not matched to a gene: 5.

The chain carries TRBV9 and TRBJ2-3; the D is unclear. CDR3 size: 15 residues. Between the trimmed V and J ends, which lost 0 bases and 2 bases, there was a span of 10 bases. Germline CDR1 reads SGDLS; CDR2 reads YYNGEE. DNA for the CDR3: TGTGCCAGCAGCGTAGACTTTATCCCCACAGATACGCAGTATTTT. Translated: CASSVDFIPTDTQYF.

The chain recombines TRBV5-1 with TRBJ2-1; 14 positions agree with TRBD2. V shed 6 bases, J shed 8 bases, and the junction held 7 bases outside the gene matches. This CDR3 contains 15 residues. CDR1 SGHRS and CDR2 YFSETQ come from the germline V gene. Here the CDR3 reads CASNTGTSGSDEQFF. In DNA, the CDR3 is TGCGCCAGCAATACCGGGACTAGCGGGAGTGATGAGCAGTTCTTC.

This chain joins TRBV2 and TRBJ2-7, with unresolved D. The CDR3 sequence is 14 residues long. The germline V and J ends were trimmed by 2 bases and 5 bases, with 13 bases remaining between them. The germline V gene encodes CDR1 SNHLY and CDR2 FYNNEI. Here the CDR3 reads CASSENPLRDEQYF. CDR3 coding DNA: TGTGCCAGCAGTGAAAACCCCCTTCGGGACGAGCAGTACTTC.

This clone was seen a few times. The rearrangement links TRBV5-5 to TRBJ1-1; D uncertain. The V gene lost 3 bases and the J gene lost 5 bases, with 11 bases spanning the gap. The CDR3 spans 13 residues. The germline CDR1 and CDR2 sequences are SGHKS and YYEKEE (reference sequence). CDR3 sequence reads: CASSYHSETEAFF. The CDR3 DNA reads TGTGCCAGCAGCTACCACAGTGAGACTGAAGCTTTCTTT.

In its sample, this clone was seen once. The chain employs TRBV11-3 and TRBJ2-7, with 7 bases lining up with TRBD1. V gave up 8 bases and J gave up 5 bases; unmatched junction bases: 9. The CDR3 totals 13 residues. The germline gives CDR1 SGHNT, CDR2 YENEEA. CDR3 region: CASSPGTENEQYF. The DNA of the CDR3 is TGTGCCAGCTCCCCCGGGACAGAGAACGAGCAGTACTTC. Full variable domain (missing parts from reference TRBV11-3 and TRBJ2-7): EAGVVQSPRYKIIEKKQPVAFWCNPISGHNTLYWYLQNLGQGPELLIRYENEEAVDDSQLPKDRFSAERLKGVDSTLKIQPAELGDSAVYLCASSPGTENEQYFGPGTRLTVT.

The chain's CDR3 is CASSDEGRYTDTQYF. CDR3 in DNA: TGTGCCAGCAGTGATGAGGGGAGGTACACAGATACGCAGTATTTT. This chain links TRBV2 with TRBJ2-3; tentative D call: TRBD2 (6 bases). V gave up 3 bases and J gave up 2 bases, with 12 bases separating them. The CDR3 runs 15 residues. Per germline, CDR1 SNHLY and CDR2 FYNNEI.

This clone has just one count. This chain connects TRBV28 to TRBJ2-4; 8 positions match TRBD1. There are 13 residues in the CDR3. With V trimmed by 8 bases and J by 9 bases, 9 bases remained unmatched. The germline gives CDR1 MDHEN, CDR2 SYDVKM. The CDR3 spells CASGQGWFGIQYF. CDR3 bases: TGTGCCAGCGGACAGGGCTGGTTTGGCATTCAGTACTTC.

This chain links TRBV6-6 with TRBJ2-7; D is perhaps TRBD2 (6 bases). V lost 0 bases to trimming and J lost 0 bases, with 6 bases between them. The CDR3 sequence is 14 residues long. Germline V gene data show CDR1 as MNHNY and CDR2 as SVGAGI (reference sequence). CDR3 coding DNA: TGTGCCAGCAGTTACTCGACTAGCTCCTACGAGCAGTACTTC. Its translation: CASSYSTSSYEQYF.

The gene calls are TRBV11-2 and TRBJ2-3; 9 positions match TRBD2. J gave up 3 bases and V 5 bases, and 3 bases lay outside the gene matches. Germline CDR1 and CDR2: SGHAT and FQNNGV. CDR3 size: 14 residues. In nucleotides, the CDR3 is TGTGCCAGCAGCCCTAGCGGGGTGACAGATACGCAGTATTTT. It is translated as CASSPSGVTDTQYF.

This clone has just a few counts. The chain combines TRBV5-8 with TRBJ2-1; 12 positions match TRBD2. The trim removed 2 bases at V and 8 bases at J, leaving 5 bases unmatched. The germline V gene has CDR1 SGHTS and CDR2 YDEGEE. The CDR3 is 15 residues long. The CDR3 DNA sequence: TGTGCCAGCAGCTTACTAGCGGGGGGAACCGATGAGCAGTTCTTC. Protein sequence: CASSLLAGGTDEQFF.

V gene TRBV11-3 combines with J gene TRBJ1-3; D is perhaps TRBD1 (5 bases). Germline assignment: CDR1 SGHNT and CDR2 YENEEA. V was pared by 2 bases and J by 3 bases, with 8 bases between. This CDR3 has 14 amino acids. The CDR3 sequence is CASSLSGIGNTIYF. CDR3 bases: TGTGCCAGCAGCTTATCAGGGATTGGAAACACCATATATTTT.

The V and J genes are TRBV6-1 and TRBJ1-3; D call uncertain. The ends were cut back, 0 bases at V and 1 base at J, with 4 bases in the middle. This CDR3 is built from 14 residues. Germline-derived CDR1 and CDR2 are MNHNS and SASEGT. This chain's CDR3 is CASSEALSGNTIYF. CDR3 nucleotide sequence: TGTGCCAGCAGTGAAGCTCTTTCTGGAAACACCATATATTTT.

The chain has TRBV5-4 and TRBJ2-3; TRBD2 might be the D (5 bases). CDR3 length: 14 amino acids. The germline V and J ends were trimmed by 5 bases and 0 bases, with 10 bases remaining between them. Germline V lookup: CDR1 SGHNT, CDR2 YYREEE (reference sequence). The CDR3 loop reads CASRSGGSTDTQYF. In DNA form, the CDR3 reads TGTGCCAGCAGATCTGGAGGTAGCACAGATACGCAGTATTTT.

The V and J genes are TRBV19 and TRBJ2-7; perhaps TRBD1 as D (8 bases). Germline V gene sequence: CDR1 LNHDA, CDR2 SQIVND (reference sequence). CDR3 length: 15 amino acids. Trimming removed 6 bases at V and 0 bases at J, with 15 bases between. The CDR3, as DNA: TGTGCCAGTAGAAACAGGGGGGGAAGCTCCTACGAGCAGTACTTC. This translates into CASRNRGGSSYEQYF.